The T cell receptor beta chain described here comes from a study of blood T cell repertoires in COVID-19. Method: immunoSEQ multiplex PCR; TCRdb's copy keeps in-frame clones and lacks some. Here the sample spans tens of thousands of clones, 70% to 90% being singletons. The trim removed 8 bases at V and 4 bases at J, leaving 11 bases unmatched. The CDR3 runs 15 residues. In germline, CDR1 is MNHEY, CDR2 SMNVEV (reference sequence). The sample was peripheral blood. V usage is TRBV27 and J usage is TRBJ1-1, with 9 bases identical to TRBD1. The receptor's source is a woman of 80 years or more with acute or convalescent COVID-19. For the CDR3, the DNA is TGTGCCAGCGACAACAGGGGGCGGGGTAGCACTGAAGCTTTCTTT. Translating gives CASDNRGRGSTEAFF.